The T cell receptor (beta chain) under discussion was sequenced for a study of beta chain features in type 1 diabetes. Points from the study as a whole: In every one of the four CD4+ subsets, TCRB CDR3s were moderately but significantly shorter in Type 1 diabetes patients.

The isolated RNA, all of it, was reverse transcribed, so expressed TCRB transcripts were what got sequenced. Some clones are missing from TCRdb's copy, which holds only in-frame ones; the method was immunoSEQ multiplex PCR. The sample includes approximately 170,000 clones, roughly 8% of them seen just once. The sample holds a few counts of this clone. What it binds is unknown. The sample consisted of central memory CD4+ T cells from blood. This TCR was recovered from a man between 18 and 35 years old with type 1 diabetes.

CDR3 nucleotides: TGCGCCAGCAGCTTGACACAGGCGAGGACTGAAGCTTTCTTT. Protein: CASSLTQARTEAFF. The chain has TRBV5-1 and TRBJ1-1; possibly TRBD1 for D (5 bases). Trimming shortened V by 1 base and J by 5 bases, and 12 bases separated the two germline ends. CDR3 length: 14 residues. Germline V lookup: CDR1 SGHRS, CDR2 YFSETQ. Combining the CDR3 with reference TRBV5-1 and TRBJ1-1 gives the whole variable domain KAGVTQTPRYLIKTRGQQVTLSCSPISGHRSVSWYQQTPGQGLQFLFEYFSETQRNKGNFPGRFSGRQFSNSRSEMNVSTLELGDSALYLCASSLTQARTEAFFGQGTRLTVV.